This TCR beta chain derives from a study of metastatic and nonmetastatic thyroid tumors. Study details: Peripheral blood and tumor or nodule samples from malignant and benign thyroid patients were compared. Study findings and constraints: Benign nodules were reported to have significantly lower TCR beta diversity than malignant thyroid tumors, in blood and tumor.

This clone was observed many times. Its antigen is not known. TCRdb recomputed clones from the PCR reads via MiXCR. The table records 40,000 to 55,000 clones, less than 20% of them present only once. Trimming stripped 5 bases from V and 3 bases from J, with 10 bases between. The CDR3 runs 13 residues. Thyroid surgery was preceded by no treatment in any patient. The chain employs TRBV12-3 or TRBV12-4 and TRBJ1-1; D call uncertain. The sample consisted of blood. The receptor was isolated from a female donor with papillary thyroid cancer or a benign thyroid nodule (not recorded which). Some clones in this sample may be carry-over from other donors' samples. The CDR3 coding sequence is TGTGCCAGCAGTCTAAATTGGGACACTGAAGCTTTCTTT. Translating gives CASSLNWDTEAFF.